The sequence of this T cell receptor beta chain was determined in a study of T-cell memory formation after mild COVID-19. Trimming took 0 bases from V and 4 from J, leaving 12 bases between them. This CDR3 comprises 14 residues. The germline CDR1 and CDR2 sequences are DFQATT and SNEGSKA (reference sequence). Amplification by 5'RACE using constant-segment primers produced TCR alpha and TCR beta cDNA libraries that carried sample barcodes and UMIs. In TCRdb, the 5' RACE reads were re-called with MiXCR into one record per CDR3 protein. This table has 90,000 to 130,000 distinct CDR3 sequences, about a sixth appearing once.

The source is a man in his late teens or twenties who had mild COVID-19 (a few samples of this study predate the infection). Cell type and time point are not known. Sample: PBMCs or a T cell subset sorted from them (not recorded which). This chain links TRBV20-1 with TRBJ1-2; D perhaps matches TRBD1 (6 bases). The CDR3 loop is CSARDWGAGYGYTF. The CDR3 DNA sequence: TGCAGTGCTAGAGATTGGGGGGCGGGCTATGGCTACACCTTC.